Listed below are T cell receptor beta chains from one sample, sequenced in a study of blood T cell repertoires in COVID-19. TCRdb keeps only in-frame clones here, not all; method: immunoSEQ multiplex PCR. The data hold over 450,000 clones, with 89% observed a single time. Source material: peripheral blood. The receptor set was obtained from a man aged 18 to 30 with COVID-19, enrolled during active disease. Each CDR3 is given with its conserved first and last residue. The D gene is left open where the match is weak. Part of the rows lack a size; the others show once, few, many or a class for expanded clones.

v_call,j_call,d_call,clone_size,cdr3_aa,cdr3_nt
TRBV11-3,TRBJ2-2,TRBD2,NA,CASSPLAGHDTGELFF,TGTGCCAGCAGCCCTCTAGCGGGTCATGACACCGGGGAGCTGTTTTTT
TRBV29-1,TRBJ2-1,NA,NA,CSVGGSYNEQFF,TGCAGCGTTGGAGGCTCCTACAATGAGCAGTTCTTC
TRBV19,TRBJ2-3,NA,NA,CASSGWLGDTQYF,TGTGCCAGTAGCGGGTGGTTGGGAGATACGCAGTATTTT
TRBV15,TRBJ2-7,NA,NA,CATSRDPGGSYEQYF,TGTGCCACCAGCAGAGATCCCGGCGGGTCCTACGAGCAGTACTTC
TRBV30,TRBJ1-4,NA,NA,CAWSVRVNEKLFF,TGTGCCTGGAGTGTACGGGTTAATGAAAAACTGTTTTTT
TRBV5-4,TRBJ2-1,NA,NA,CASSPTYGAGSYNEQFF,TGTGCCAGCAGCCCCACGTACGGTGCGGGGTCCTACAATGAGCAGTTCTTC
TRBV4-1,TRBJ2-1,NA,NA,CASSQGGSRTGRGEQFF,TGCGCCAGCAGCCAAGGGGGGAGCAGGACAGGGAGGGGTGAGCAGTTCTTC
TRBV24-1,TRBJ2-5,TRBD2,NA,CATSDPTSARTQYF,TGTGCCACCAGTGACCCGACTAGCGCGAGAACCCAGTACTTC
TRBV4-1,TRBJ1-5,NA,NA,CASSQVSGEQPQHF,TGCGCCAGCAGCCAAGTTTCAGGGGAACAGCCCCAGCATTTT
TRBV2,TRBJ1-1,TRBD1,NA,CASSGWDSLSTEAFF,TGTGCCAGCAGTGGCTGGGACAGTTTGTCCACTGAAGCTTTCTTT
TRBV19,TRBJ1-3,NA,NA,CASSNGQSGNTIYF,TGTGCCAGTAGTAACGGACAGAGTGGAAACACCATATATTTT
TRBV7-8,TRBJ1-2,NA,once,CASSFTGSNYGYTF,TGTGCCAGCAGCTTTACGGGATCTAACTATGGCTACACCTTC
TRBV12-5,TRBJ1-1,NA,NA,CASGLAALEAFF,TGTGCTAGTGGTCTAGCGGCCCTTGAAGCTTTCTTT
TRBV6-5,TRBJ1-5,NA,NA,CASSYGPNNQPQHF,TGTGCCAGCAGCTACGGGCCAAACAATCAGCCCCAGCATTTT
TRBV4-1,TRBJ1-5,TRBD1,once,CASSLGQGSQPQHF,TGCGCCAGCAGCCTAGGACAGGGCAGCCAGCCCCAGCATTTT
TRBV7-9,TRBJ2-7,NA,NA,CASKPYLGNEQYF,TGTGCCAGCAAGCCCTATCTAGGAAACGAGCAGTACTTC
TRBV13,TRBJ2-7,NA,NA,CASSAGYRVPIPYEQYF,TGTGCCAGCAGCGCCGGGTACAGGGTTCCTATTCCCTACGAGCAGTACTTC
TRBV3-1/TRBV3-2,TRBJ2-7,NA,NA,CASSQGGRGMSEQYF,TGTGCCAGCAGCCAAGGGGGCAGGGGAATGTCCGAGCAGTACTTC
TRBV2,TRBJ2-1,NA,NA,CASSVGVGGANEQFF,TGTGCCAGCAGTGTTGGGGTTGGAGGGGCCAATGAGCAGTTCTTC
TRBV19,TRBJ2-7,TRBD1,NA,CASSIAPGQGRYEQYF,TGTGCCAGTAGTATAGCTCCCGGACAGGGTCGGTACGAGCAGTACTTC
TRBV25-1,TRBJ1-1,NA,NA,CASSEYGSWNTEAFF,TGTGCCAGCAGTGAATATGGGAGTTGGAACACTGAAGCTTTCTTT
TRBV6-5,TRBJ1-1,TRBD1,NA,CAARDRGDTEAFF,TGTGCCGCCCGGGACAGGGGTGACACTGAAGCTTTCTTT
TRBV4-1,TRBJ2-7,NA,once,CASSQVYTGSPLNEQYF,TGCGCCAGCAGCCAAGTTTATACGGGGTCGCCGTTGAACGAGCAGTACTTC
TRBV28,TRBJ2-5,NA,NA,CASSFGGKQETQYF,TGTGCCAGCAGTTTCGGAGGCAAACAAGAGACCCAGTACTTC
TRBV30,TRBJ1-6,NA,NA,CAWSLTTGYNSPLHF,TGTGCCTGGAGCCTTACGACGGGATATAATTCACCCCTCCACTTT
TRBV20-1,TRBJ2-5,TRBD2,NA,CSASRVAGGPQETQYF,TGCAGTGCTAGTAGGGTAGCGGGAGGACCCCAAGAGACCCAGTACTTC
TRBV27,TRBJ2-3,TRBD1,NA,CASSYRPGQLPDTQYF,TGTGCCAGCAGTTACCGCCCGGGACAGTTGCCAGATACGCAGTATTTT
TRBV5-1,TRBJ1-2,TRBD1,few,CASSSQDRGEYGYTF,TGCGCCAGCAGCTCCCAAGACAGGGGTGAATATGGCTACACCTTC
TRBV7-9,TRBJ1-1,NA,NA,CASSRAQTFNTEAFF,TGTGCCAGCAGCCGCGCGCAGACTTTTAACACTGAAGCTTTCTTT
TRBV5-4,TRBJ2-5,NA,NA,CASSLVGGKETQYF,TGTGCCAGCAGCTTGGTTGGGGGGAAGGAGACCCAGTACTTC
TRBV27,TRBJ1-4,TRBD1,NA,CASRRGQGGEKLFF,TGTGCCAGCAGAAGGGGACAGGGCGGTGAAAAACTGTTTTTT
TRBV5-1,TRBJ2-3,TRBD2,NA,CASSLQRGSLSTDTQYF,TGCGCCAGCAGCTTGCAGCGGGGGTCCTTAAGCACAGATACGCAGTATTTT
TRBV27,TRBJ2-7,NA,many,CASSLSRVAPYEQYF,TGTGCCAGCAGTTTATCGAGGGTAGCCCCCTACGAGCAGTACTTC
TRBV5-1,TRBJ2-5,TRBD2,NA,CASSFRLAPSGETQYF,TGCGCCAGCAGCTTTCGACTAGCGCCCAGTGGGGAGACCCAGTACTTC
TRBV18,TRBJ1-3,NA,NA,CASSPIGQINTIYF,TGTGCCAGCTCACCAATTGGACAGATCAACACCATATATTTT
TRBV11-2,TRBJ2-5,TRBD2,NA,CASSPKVTSGETQYF,TGTGCCAGCAGCCCCAAGGTTACTAGCGGAGAGACCCAGTACTTC
TRBV5-8,TRBJ2-3,TRBD1,NA,CASSPTGATDTQYF,TGTGCCAGCAGCCCGACAGGGGCGACAGATACGCAGTATTTT